A selection of T cell receptor beta chains follows, all from one sample in a study of blood T cell repertoires in COVID-19. TCRdb keeps only in-frame clones here, not all; method: immunoSEQ multiplex PCR. This sample has some 100,000 clones; around nine tenths occur once, and the top ten carry roughly 8.1%. Sequenced sample: peripheral blood. The receptors here all came from a woman aged 70-85 years with acute or convalescent COVID-19. CDR3s include the opening cysteine and the closing phenylalanine or tryptophan. The order of the fields is J gene, clone size, D gene, V gene, CDR3 protein, CDR3 DNA. The D gene is left open where the match is weak. Rows may omit the clone size; those that give it use once, few, many or a size class.

TRBJ2-5 NA NA TRBV28 CASRGPGGTQYF TGTGCCAGCAGGGGGCCCGGGGGGACCCAGTACTTC
TRBJ1-1 NA NA TRBV5-1 CASSKGHGDTEAFF TGCGCCAGCAGCAAGGGACACGGGGACACTGAAGCTTTCTTT
TRBJ1-2 NA NA TRBV19 CASLPSGGQDYGYTF TGTGCCAGTCTCCCCTCCGGGGGGCAAGACTATGGCTACACCTTC
TRBJ2-1 NA TRBD1 TRBV28 CASSLSPDRVVEQFF TGTGCCAGCAGTTTATCACCCGACAGGGTAGTTGAGCAGTTCTTC
TRBJ1-1 NA NA TRBV15 CATSKGQTNTEAFF TGTGCCACCAGCAAAGGACAGACGAACACTGAAGCTTTCTTT
TRBJ2-2 once NA TRBV18 CASSPQGNTGELFF TGTGCCAGCTCCCCTCAGGGGAACACCGGGGAGCTGTTTTTT
TRBJ2-5 NA TRBD2 TRBV7-2 CASSRQREVQETQYF TGTGCCAGCAGCCGTCAGCGGGAGGTCCAAGAGACCCAGTACTTC
TRBJ1-1 NA NA TRBV29-1 CSVEAGYEAFF TGCAGCGTTGAGGCAGGTTATGAAGCTTTCTTT
TRBJ2-7 NA NA TRBV5-1 CASKLSGRSSYEQYF TGCGCCAGCAAACTTAGCGGAAGAAGCTCCTACGAGCAGTACTTC
TRBJ2-5 NA TRBD2 TRBV24-1 CATSDLPKGLATQETQYF TGTGCCACCAGTGATTTACCAAAGGGACTAGCGACGCAAGAGACCCAGTACTTC
TRBJ2-6 NA NA TRBV2 CASRQDRTGANVLTF TGTGCCAGCAGACAAGACAGGACTGGGGCCAACGTCCTGACTTTC
TRBJ2-1 NA TRBD2 TRBV6-5 CASRKLAGGPTEQFF TGTGCCAGCAGGAAACTAGCGGGGGGGCCCACTGAGCAGTTCTTC
TRBJ2-3 NA NA TRBV9 CASSSGGLADTQYF TGTGCCAGCAGCTCAGGAGGTTTGGCAGATACGCAGTATTTT
TRBJ1-4 NA NA TRBV19 CASSNPGLGNEKLFF TGTGCCAGTAGTAACCCGGGACTGGGTAATGAAAAACTGTTTTTT
TRBJ2-5 NA TRBD2 TRBV18 CASSPVASGGQQETQYF TGTGCCAGCTCACCAGTGGCTAGCGGGGGTCAACAAGAGACCCAGTACTTC
TRBJ2-3 NA TRBD2 TRBV5-6 CASSTWTSGGKVGTDTQYF TGTGCCAGCAGCACCTGGACTAGCGGGGGGAAAGTCGGCACAGATACGCAGTATTTT
TRBJ2-1 NA NA TRBV5-1 CASSLTQGGDPSYNEQFF TGCGCCAGCAGCTTGACCCAAGGGGGAGACCCTTCCTACAATGAGCAGTTCTTC
TRBJ2-3 NA TRBD1 TRBV5-1 CASAGQGVADTQYF TGCGCCAGCGCGGGACAGGGGGTCGCAGATACGCAGTATTTT
TRBJ1-6 once TRBD1 TRBV14 CASSQGPGQGYSPLHF TGTGCCAGCAGCCAGGGTCCGGGACAGGGCTATTCACCCCTCCACTTT
TRBJ1-5 NA NA TRBV3-1/TRBV3-2 CASSPGLNQPQHF TGTGCCAGCAGTCCCGGACTCAATCAGCCCCAGCATTTT
TRBJ2-6 NA NA TRBV28 CASSFVFSGANVLTF TGTGCCAGCAGTTTTGTATTCTCTGGGGCCAACGTCCTGACTTTC
TRBJ1-1 NA TRBD1 TRBV6-5 CASSNTGGGFTEAFF TGTGCCAGCAGTAACACAGGGGGCGGCTTCACTGAAGCTTTCTTT
TRBJ2-7 NA NA TRBV29-1 CSVEDFSDEQYF TGCAGCGTTGAAGATTTTAGCGACGAGCAGTACTTC
TRBJ1-3 once NA TRBV28 CASGTGTITGNTIYF TGTGCCAGTGGGACCGGGACAATTACTGGAAACACCATATATTTT
TRBJ2-3 NA TRBD1 TRBV18 CASSPQGAQGDTQYF TGTGCCAGCTCACCTCAGGGGGCGCAGGGAGATACGCAGTATTTT
TRBJ2-5 NA TRBD2 TRBV7-9 CASSADWGLAGPQETQYF TGTGCCAGCAGCGCCGACTGGGGACTAGCGGGGCCCCAAGAGACCCAGTACTTC
TRBJ1-2 NA NA TRBV29-1 CSVEDSGRYYGYTF TGCAGCGTTGAAGATTCAGGGCGGTACTATGGCTACACCTTC
TRBJ2-1 NA TRBD2 TRBV27 CASSIRTSGSRNEQFF TGTGCCAGCAGTATCCGGACTAGCGGGAGCAGGAATGAGCAGTTCTTC
TRBJ2-7 NA TRBD2 TRBV29-1 CSVGLAGELPTYEQYF TGCAGCGTAGGACTAGCGGGAGAGTTACCCACCTACGAGCAGTACTTC
TRBJ2-7 NA NA TRBV5-1 CASSLVTVAEQYF TGCGCCAGCAGCTTGGTAACAGTTGCCGAGCAGTACTTC
TRBJ2-5 NA NA TRBV7-9 CASSLATAETYQETQYF TGTGCCAGCAGCTTAGCCACAGCGGAAACGTACCAAGAGACCCAGTACTTC
TRBJ2-7 NA TRBD1 TRBV7-2 CASSAGTVGEQYF TGTGCCAGCAGCGCTGGGACAGTAGGCGAGCAGTACTTC
TRBJ2-7 NA NA TRBV3-1/TRBV3-2 CASSQDRRGTDSYEQYF TGTGCCAGCAGCCAAGACCGTAGGGGAACAGACTCCTACGAGCAGTACTTC
TRBJ2-1 NA TRBD2 TRBV18 CASSPGTTSYNEQFF TGTGCCAGCTCACCAGGGACTACCTCCTACAATGAGCAGTTCTTC
TRBJ1-2 NA TRBD1 TRBV28 CASSRITGGIYYGYTF TGTGCCAGCAGCCGTATTACAGGGGGAATTTACTATGGCTACACCTTC
TRBJ2-3 NA TRBD1 TRBV12-3/TRBV12-4 CASRATGGDTQYF TGTGCCAGCAGGGCGACAGGGGGGGATACGCAGTATTTT
TRBJ2-3 NA TRBD2 TRBV11-2 CASSTRTSGGGVSDTQYF TGTGCCAGCAGCACTAGGACTAGCGGGGGGGGCGTGTCAGATACGCAGTATTTT
TRBJ1-1 NA TRBD1 TRBV5-4 CASSLWTGGTEAFF TGTGCCAGCAGCTTGTGGACAGGGGGGACTGAAGCTTTCTTT
TRBJ2-5 NA NA TRBV3-1/TRBV3-2 CASSQDLDRETQYF TGTGCCAGCAGCCAAGATTTAGATCGGGAGACCCAGTACTTC
TRBJ2-3 NA TRBD2 TRBV7-9 CASSFRTSGRALLTDTQYF TGTGCCAGCAGCTTCCGGACTAGCGGGAGGGCCTTGTTGACAGATACGCAGTATTTT
TRBJ1-2 NA TRBD1 TRBV13 CASSLNTGGAYGYTF TGTGCCAGCAGCTTAAATACAGGGGGCGCGTATGGCTACACCTTC
TRBJ2-1 few TRBD2 TRBV25-1 CASSDTSGRSYNEQFF TGTGCCAGCAGTGATACTAGCGGGAGGTCCTACAATGAGCAGTTCTTC